The TCR beta chain described here comes from a study of cytomegalovirus exposure and HLA in healthy donors (dated by TCRdb to the late 2010s). For the wider study: An earlier analysis of several hundred of the donors reported 250 to 350 Gb of sequence data and 95 million to 130 million unique TCR beta sequences obtained from roughly 170 million T cells. Class I and class II HLA loci were covered by the typing at four-digit resolution. To predict cytomegalovirus infection status, the study combined high-throughput TCR immunosequencing, statistical association of individual TCRs with disease status, and machine learning. The study profiled the T cell repertoires of hundreds of subjects by immunosequencing and related them to cytomegalovirus serostatus. A later genetic analysis took genome-wide SNP genotypes for about three fifths of the 666 donors and used that subset as a discovery cohort. Donor age, sex, ethnicity and CMV serostatus were compiled together with the repertoire data. A later analysis re-examined previously published TCR beta repertoires from roughly 720 donors and added high-resolution HLA genotyping to investigate patterns of TCR occurrence. Of the 350 to 450 genotyped donors, over 65% fell in the genetic ancestry cluster associated with self-reported Caucasian donors. To decide whether each TCR beta V gene segment behaved as functional or pseudogenic, an earlier analysis of some 600 of the donors relied on high-throughput TCR beta sequencing. Approximately 310 gigabases of sequencing data and approximately 84 million unique TCR sequences were included in an early release covering several hundred HLA-typed donors. In addition to the first cohort of around 670 subjects, a separate validation cohort of 120 different subjects was used. Several DR-DQ haplotypes were handled as single units for association and clustering, since linkage in the cohort was strong. The later analysis used no new phenotypic data to find candidate immune exposures, relying instead on TCR beta sequences and their occurrence across donors. Among several hundred genotyped donors of the cohort, an average of around 250,000 unique TCR beta nucleotide sequences was sequenced per donor, of which about 20% were non-productive. The study was designed to test whether signatures of past pathogen exposure could be identified by cataloging public T cell receptors. Typing coverage varied by locus: roughly 629-640 donors for A, B, C, DRB1 and DQB1; roughly 520 for DQA1; over 600 for DPA1; fewer than 480 for DPB1. All discovery cohort repertoires had been generated on a single sequencing platform.

The cohort was made up of hundreds of healthy bone marrow donors. Cohort members were all nominally healthy when sampled, although unrecorded immune exposures were likely present. The donor was CMV seronegative and was included in the group of about 400 seronegative cohort members. A peripheral blood sample was provided by each donor, and peripheral blood mononuclear cells were used for TCR beta sequencing. The Qiagen DNeasy Blood Extraction Kit was used to extract genomic DNA from the blood cell samples. Spanning cysteine to phenylalanine, the CDR3 consists of 14 amino acids. The CDR3 DNA has 42 bases and is translated from base 1. Via the germline V gene (reference sequence), CDR1 is LNHNV and CDR2 YYDKDF. V loses 3 bases of germline sequence and J loses 1 base, and the interval between the two ends is 9 bases. Libraries were built with the immunoSEQ multiplex PCR assay. A mixture of 60 forward primers for TCR Vbeta segments and 13 reverse primers for TCR Jbeta segments was used in the multiplex PCR. A multiplex PCR assay on genomic DNA amplified the CDR3 region of rearranged TCR beta genes. The amplified TCR beta libraries were sequenced on the Illumina HiSeq System as 87-base-pair reads. Processing in the source paper ran as follows. In a later analysis, roughly 80 million unique TCR beta chains were counted across the 500 to 700 repertoires, and roughly 10 million of these chains were shared by at least two donors. Raw reads were error-corrected and collapsed into unique sequences with a nearest-neighbor algorithm that merged closely related sequences to remove PCR and sequencing errors. To assign V, D and J gene segments, CDR3 sequences were aligned to IMGT reference sequences. For a sequence to be retained, at least a six-nucleotide match to both a V gene segment and a J gene segment was required. Rearrangements were classified as productive when the CDR3 lacked stop codons and remained in frame with V and J, and all other rearrangements were classified as non-productive. CDR3 was defined according to IMGT convention as the region running from the second conserved V-encoded cysteine to the conserved J-encoded phenylalanine. Sequences without an unambiguous match to a single V gene segment were excluded from the earlier analysis of approximately 560 of the donors. An earlier analysis of about 590 of the donors classified V segments as functional when productive rearrangements were above 56.7% and as segregating when the standard deviation between donors was above 5%. A statistical classification framework was built for diagnosing cytomegalovirus status from the catalog of TCR beta chain sequences. In a later analysis, V and J genes were assigned by comparing TCR nucleotide sequences against IMGT/GENE-DB human TR gene sequences. The TCRdist pipeline was used in a later analysis to assign CDR3 sequences and most-parsimonious VDJ recombination scenarios. In a later analysis, every TCR beta chain was defined by the combination of its CDR3 amino acid sequence and its V-gene family, and reads without a unique V-gene family were dropped. A later analysis removed 592 highly shared, low-generation-probability nucleotide sequences to deal with suspected cross-contamination and a sequencing artifact. For each public chain, a later analysis derived a clonal expansion index from normalized ranks of inferred template counts within each repertoire. A later analysis computed generation probabilities with a VDJ recombination model fitted to out-of-frame rearrangements, and checked the results against IGoR. In a later analysis, hypergeometric tests were used to score TCR-TCR, TCR-HLA and TCR-CMV co-occurrence, with a repertoire-size bias correction applied to TCR pairs. To estimate false discovery rates, a later analysis permuted the HLA or CMV assignments 20 times. A later analysis grouped co-occurring TCRs with DBSCAN, adding TCRdist sequence similarity when clustering within HLA-allele-positive subsets. Repertoires with fewer than 30,000 or more than 120,000 public chains, plus five repertoires with anomalous nucleotide sharing, were excluded from co-occurrence clustering. Sourced from immuneACCESS, this table was stored by TCRdb with only in-frame sequences that have V and J called. A share of the clones is absent; for the studies checked, an unresolved V gene accounts for under half, and the remainder has no known explanation. That table supplies the V and J calls and clone size; D and trimming were determined from the DNA. This sample lists 150,000 to 200,000 clones; 75% were detected once. The ten largest clones represent around 4.9% of the sample.

On the study overall, not on this receptor specifically: Because counts were too low, roughly 17 rarely observed V segments, including chromosome 9 orphons, were left out of the earlier analysis of approximately 580 of the donors. A later analysis found that TCR association rates varied across HLA loci, with DRB1 alleles showing the most associated TCRs and HLA-C alleles the fewest. According to a later analysis, parvovirus B19, influenza, CMV and Epstein-Barr virus appeared linked to several top co-occurrence clusters. In both the original and validation cohorts, the classifier was reported to diagnose cytomegalovirus status with high specificity and sensitivity. The cohort was sequenced for TCR beta chains only, and without alpha or paired-chain data the features that could be detected were limited. A later analysis associated 16,951 TCR beta sequences with specific HLA alleles at a false discovery rate of 0.05. The sequencing pipeline was judged likely to have produced a cluster of highly shared sequence variants as a technical artifact. A further reported finding was that TCR beta sequences accurately predicted the HLA-A and HLA-B alleles for most subjects in the first cohort. The only immune exposure information available for the cohort was CMV serostatus. Most CMV-associated TCR beta chains appeared to be HLA-restricted in a later analysis, and the HLA associations seemed to be driven largely by CMV exposure. The study listed 164 TCR beta chains as associated with cytomegalovirus. According to a later genetic analysis, donors in an Asian-associated ancestry cluster had fewer N-insertions in productive TCRs than the approximately 650-donor mean. When HLA alleles, especially DR and DQ, strongly co-occurred, attributing TCR associations to individual alleles was difficult. Across donors, most TCR sequences were observed very rarely, whereas some public TCRs were present in many individuals. Roughly uniform sequencing depth across donors was assumed in presence/absence analyses, although this assumption may not hold. Because some donors lacked HLA typing at each locus, the association tests relied only on the typed subset. An earlier analysis of several hundred of the donors showed that most TCR beta V segments appeared in productive rearrangements either about 87% or about 30% of the time, which broadly matched IMGT annotations. Linkage disequilibrium might explain the correlated functional status among segregating V segments, but an unknown experimental factor could not be ruled out. It was suggested by the authors that the approach could potentially be generalized to other disease states and immunological phenotypes. A later analysis found that HLA-associated TCR beta chains were more clonally expanded and had lower generation probabilities than equally common non-associated chains. In vitro tests confirmed that a few of the cytomegalovirus-associated TCR beta chains recognize cytomegalovirus antigens. A later genetic analysis associated a missense DCLRE1C variant with V-gene and J-gene trimming of TCR beta chains, and an independent cohort replicated the association. Some IMGT-functional V segments, including TRBV6-2 and TRBV6-3, could not be distinguished by the 87-base-pair reads and were therefore excluded.

Comments on this clone: Its binding antigen is unknown. Within one base of it there is no much larger clone, and no base qualities were kept.

The specimen was PBMCs. The clonotype was recovered from a male donor in good health and CMV-seronegative. Here the chain combines TRBV15 and TRBJ1-1; no D gene can be assigned with confidence. The sequence in DNA is TGTGCCACCAGCAGCGGAGTTACGAACACTGAAGCTTTCTTT. It encodes CATSSGVTNTEAFF.